This T cell receptor (beta chain) stems from a study of control samples from healthy donors and cancer patients. Between the trimmed V and J ends, which lost 0 bases and 7 bases, there was a span of 14 bases. Germline-derived CDR1 and CDR2 are SGHRS and YFSETQ. The CDR3 consists of 16 residues. Sequencing used immunoSEQ multiplex PCR; TCRdb keeps in-frame clones, though not all of them. Among tens of thousands of clones listed, approximately 82% were seen once. The clonotype was recovered from a man aged 60 to 75 with head and neck cancer. This chain connects TRBV5-1 to TRBJ1-6; D might be TRBD1 (5 bases). Material: PBMCs. In DNA form, the CDR3 reads TGCGCCAGCAGCTTGGAGTGGGGACTGAAGAATTCACCCCTCCACTTT. Translating gives CASSLEWGLKNSPLHF.